The T cell receptor (beta chain) under discussion was sequenced for a study of CD8+CD57+ T cells in acquired aplastic anemia. Background on the study: The DNA of sorted CD4+ and CD8+ cells averaged roughly 3 ug.

Study-level findings and limits: In common between the patients and the controls were twenty-nine CD8+ CDR3 sequences.

This clonotype was counted ten times or more. As yet, its antigen is unknown. Patients chosen for sequencing had shown CD8+CD57+ cell expansion by flow cytometry. The study sampled blood from patients who had received no therapy. TCR beta VDJ and CDR3 were profiled, and genomic DNA was the template. TCRdb reanalysed the reads using MiXCR and keeps one entry per CDR3 protein. The data show 120,000 or so distinct CDR3 sequences, approximately 36% seen once. Germline CDR1 LNHNV, CDR2 YYDKDF (reference sequence). Trimming left V 3 bases short and J 3 bases short, with 8 bases between. The CDR3 runs to 13 residues.

What was sequenced was sorted CD4+, CD8+, or CD8+CD57+ T cells (not recorded which) from PBMCs. This TCR was recovered from a human donor with aplastic anemia. The chain employs TRBV15 and TRBJ1-1, with D unclear. The CDR3 protein is CATSSPWDTEAFF. The CDR3 bases are TGTGCCACCAGCAGTCCGTGGGACACTGAAGCTTTCTTT.